This T cell receptor (beta chain) was recovered during a study of vaccination and CD4 T cells after COVID-19. Study in general: A median of approximately 96 days (range 35 to 161) separated diagnosis from post-COVID sampling.

The Oncomine TCR Beta short-read assay generated sequence data from the DNA of cultured CD4+ T cells. The template was genomic DNA from cultured CD4+ T cells. MiXCR was run by TCRdb on the PCR reads, yielding one entry per CDR3 protein. The table lists some 20,000 distinct CDR3 sequences, 40% to 50% of them singletons. Notes on this clonotype: Its antigen is unidentified.

Treatment specified: approximately 9-day PBMC culture with coronavirus spike peptide pools or control peptides (ViraFEST assay). This CDR3 is 11 amino acids long. V lost 3 bases to trimming and J lost 12 bases, with 11 bases between them. Germline-derived CDR1 and CDR2 are MDHEN and SYDVKM. This sample comprised CD4+ T cells from blood, cultured in vitro, obtained before SARS-CoV-2 vaccination. The genes are TRBV28 and TRBJ1-1; D unresolved. The receptor was isolated from a human donor who had recovered from COVID-19. The CDR3 loop reads CASSFPGGTFF. As DNA, the CDR3 is TGTGCCAGCAGTTTCCCGGGAGGGACTTTCTTT.